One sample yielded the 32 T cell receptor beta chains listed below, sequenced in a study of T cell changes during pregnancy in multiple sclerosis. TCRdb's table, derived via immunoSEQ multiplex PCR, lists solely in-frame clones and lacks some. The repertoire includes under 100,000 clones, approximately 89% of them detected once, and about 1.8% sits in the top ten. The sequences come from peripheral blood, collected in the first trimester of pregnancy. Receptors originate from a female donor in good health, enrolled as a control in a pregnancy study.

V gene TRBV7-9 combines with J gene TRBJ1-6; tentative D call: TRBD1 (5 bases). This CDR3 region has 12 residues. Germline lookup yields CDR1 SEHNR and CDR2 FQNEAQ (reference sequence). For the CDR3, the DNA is TGTGCAAGAAGGCAGGGCGGTTCACCCCTCCACTTT. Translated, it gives CARRQGGSPLHF.

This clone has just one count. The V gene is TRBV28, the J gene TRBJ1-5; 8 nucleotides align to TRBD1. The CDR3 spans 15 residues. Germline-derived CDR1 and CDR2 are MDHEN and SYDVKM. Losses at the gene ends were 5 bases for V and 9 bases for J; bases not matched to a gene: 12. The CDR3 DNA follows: TGTGCCAGCAGTCCACCGCAGGGGGCTGCCGGGCCCCAGCATTTT. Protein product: CASSPPQGAAGPQHF.

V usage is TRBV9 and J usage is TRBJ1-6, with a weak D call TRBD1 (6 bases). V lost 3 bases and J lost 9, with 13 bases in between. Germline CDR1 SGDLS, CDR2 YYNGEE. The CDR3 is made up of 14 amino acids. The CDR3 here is CASSARGFGSPLHF. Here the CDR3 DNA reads TGTGCCAGCAGCGCCAGGGGATTTGGTTCACCCCTCCACTTT.

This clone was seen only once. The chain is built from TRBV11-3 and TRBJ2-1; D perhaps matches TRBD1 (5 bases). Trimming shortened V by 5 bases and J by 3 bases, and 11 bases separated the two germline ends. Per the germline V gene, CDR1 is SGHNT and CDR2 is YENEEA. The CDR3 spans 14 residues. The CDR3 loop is CASSEQDGYNEQFF. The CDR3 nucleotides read TGTGCCAGCAGCGAACAGGACGGCTACAATGAGCAGTTCTTC.

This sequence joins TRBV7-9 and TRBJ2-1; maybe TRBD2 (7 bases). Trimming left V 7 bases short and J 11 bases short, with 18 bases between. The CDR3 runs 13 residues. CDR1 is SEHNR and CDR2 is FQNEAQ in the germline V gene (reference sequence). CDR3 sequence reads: CASKRGGANQQFF. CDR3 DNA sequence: TGTGCCAGCAAACGTGGGGGGGCTAACCAGCAGTTCTTC.

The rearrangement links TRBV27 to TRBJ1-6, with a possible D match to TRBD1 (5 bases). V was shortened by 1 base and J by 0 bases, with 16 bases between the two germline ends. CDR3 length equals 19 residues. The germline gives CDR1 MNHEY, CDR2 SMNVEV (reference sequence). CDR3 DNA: TGTGCCAGCAGTTTATATTCCGTACGGGGGAACTCCTATAATTCACCCCTCCACTTT. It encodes CASSLYSVRGNSYNSPLHF.

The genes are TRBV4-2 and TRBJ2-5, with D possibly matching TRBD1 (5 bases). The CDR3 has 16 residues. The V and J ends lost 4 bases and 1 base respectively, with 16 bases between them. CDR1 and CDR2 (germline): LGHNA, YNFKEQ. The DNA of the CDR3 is TGTGCCAGCAGCCTAAACCTTCAGGGTACCCAAGAGACCCAGTACTTC. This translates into CASSLNLQGTQETQYF.

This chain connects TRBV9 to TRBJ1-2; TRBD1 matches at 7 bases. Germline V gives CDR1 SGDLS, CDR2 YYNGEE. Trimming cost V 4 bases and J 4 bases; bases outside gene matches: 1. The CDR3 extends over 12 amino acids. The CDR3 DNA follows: TGTGCCAGCAGCCGGGACAGCTATGGCTACACCTTC. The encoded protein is CASSRDSYGYTF. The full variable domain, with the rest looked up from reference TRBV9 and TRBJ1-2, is DSGVTQTPKHLITATGQRVTLRCSPRSGDLSVYWYQQSLDQGLQFLIQYYNGEERAKGNILERFSAQQFPDLHSELNLSSLELGDSALYFCASSRDSYGYTFGSGTRLTVV.

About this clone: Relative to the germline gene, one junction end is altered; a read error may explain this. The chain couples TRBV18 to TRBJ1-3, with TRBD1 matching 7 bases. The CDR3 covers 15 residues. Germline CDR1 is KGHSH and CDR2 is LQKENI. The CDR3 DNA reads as TGTGCCAGCTCCCCACTTGGGGGACAGGGAAACACCATATATTTT. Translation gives CASSPLGGQGNTIYF.

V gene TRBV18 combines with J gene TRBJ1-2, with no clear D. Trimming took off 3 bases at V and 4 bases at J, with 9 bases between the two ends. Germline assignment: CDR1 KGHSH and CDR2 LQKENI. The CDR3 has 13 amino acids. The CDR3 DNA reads TGTGCCAGCTCACCCGGTGAGGGCTATGGCTACACCTTC. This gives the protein CASSPGEGYGYTF.

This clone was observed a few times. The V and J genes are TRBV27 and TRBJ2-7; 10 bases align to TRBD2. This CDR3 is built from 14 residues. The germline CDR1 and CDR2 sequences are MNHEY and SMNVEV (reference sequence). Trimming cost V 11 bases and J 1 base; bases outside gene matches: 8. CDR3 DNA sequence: TGTGCCTGCTCCCTTAGCGGGGGGTCCTACGAGCAGTACTTC. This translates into CACSLSGGSYEQYF.

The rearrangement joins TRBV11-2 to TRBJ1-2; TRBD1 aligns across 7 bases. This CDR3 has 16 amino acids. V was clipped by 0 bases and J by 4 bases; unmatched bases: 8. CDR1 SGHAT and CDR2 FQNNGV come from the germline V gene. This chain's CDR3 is CASSLDTLGQRYGYTF. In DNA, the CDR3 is TGTGCCAGCAGCTTAGATACCCTGGGACAGCGCTATGGCTACACCTTC.

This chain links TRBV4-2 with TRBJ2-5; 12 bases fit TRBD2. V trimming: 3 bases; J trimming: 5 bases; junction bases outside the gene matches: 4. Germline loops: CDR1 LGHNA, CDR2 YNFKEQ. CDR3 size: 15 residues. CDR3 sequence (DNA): TGTGCCAGCAGCCATCTAGCGGGGGGGGAGGAGACCCAGTACTTC. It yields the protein CASSHLAGGEETQYF.

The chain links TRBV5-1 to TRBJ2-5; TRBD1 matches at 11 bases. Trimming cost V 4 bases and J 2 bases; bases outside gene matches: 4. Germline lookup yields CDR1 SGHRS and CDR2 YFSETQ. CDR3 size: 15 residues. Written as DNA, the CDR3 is TGCGCCAGCAGCCGCGGGACAGGGGGACAAGAGACCCAGTACTTC. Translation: CASSRGTGGQETQYF.

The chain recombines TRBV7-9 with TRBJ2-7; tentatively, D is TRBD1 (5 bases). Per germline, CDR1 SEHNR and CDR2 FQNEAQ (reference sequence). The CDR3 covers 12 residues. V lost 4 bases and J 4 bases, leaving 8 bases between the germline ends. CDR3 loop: CASSWGGYEQYF. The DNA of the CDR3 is TGTGCCAGCAGCTGGGGCGGATACGAGCAGTACTTC.

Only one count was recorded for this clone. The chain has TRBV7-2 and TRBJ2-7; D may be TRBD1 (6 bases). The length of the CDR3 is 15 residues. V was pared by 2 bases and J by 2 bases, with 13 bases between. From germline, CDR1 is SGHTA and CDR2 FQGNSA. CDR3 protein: CASSLFRGEPYEQYF. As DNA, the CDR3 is TGTGCCAGCAGCTTATTCAGGGGCGAACCCTACGAGCAGTACTTC.

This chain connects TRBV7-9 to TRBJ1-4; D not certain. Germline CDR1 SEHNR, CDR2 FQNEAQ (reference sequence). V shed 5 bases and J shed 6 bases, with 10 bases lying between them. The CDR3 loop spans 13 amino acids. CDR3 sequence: CASSLSDYEKLFF. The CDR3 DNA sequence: TGTGCCAGCAGCCTCTCGGACTATGAAAAACTGTTTTTT.

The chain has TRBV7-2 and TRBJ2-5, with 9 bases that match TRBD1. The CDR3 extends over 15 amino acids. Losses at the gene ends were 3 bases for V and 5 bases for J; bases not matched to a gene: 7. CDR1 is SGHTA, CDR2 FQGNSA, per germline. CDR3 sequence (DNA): TGTGCCAGCAGCTTGATAGGACAGGGGAGGGAGACCCAGTACTTC. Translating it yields CASSLIGQGRETQYF.

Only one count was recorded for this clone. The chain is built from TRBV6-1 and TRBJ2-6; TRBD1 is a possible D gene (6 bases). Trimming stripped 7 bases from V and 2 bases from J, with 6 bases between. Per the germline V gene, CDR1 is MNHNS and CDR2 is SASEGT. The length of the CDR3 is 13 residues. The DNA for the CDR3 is TGTGCCAGCACAGGGGCTGGGGCCAACGTCCTGACTTTC. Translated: CASTGAGANVLTF.

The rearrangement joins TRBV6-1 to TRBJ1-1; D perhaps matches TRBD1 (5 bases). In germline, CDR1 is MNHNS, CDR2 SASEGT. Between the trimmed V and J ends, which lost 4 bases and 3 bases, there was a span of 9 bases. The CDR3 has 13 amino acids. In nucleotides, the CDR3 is TGTGCCAGCAGTGTCGGGGGGTACACTGAAGCTTTCTTT. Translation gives CASSVGGYTEAFF.

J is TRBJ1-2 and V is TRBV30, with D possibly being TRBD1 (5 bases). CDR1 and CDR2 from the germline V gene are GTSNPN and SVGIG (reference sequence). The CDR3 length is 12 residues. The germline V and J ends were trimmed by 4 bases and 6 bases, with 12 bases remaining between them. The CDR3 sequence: CAWTLQGHGYTF. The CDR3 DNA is TGTGCCTGGACCCTTCAGGGTCATGGCTACACCTTC.

As DNA, the CDR3 is TGCGCCAGCAGTGAATCTCAGGGAAGAGGTGGAAACACCATATATTTT. Encoded protein: CASSESQGRGGNTIYF. The chain couples TRBV10-1 to TRBJ1-3; D might be TRBD1 (5 bases). Germline lookup yields CDR1 WNHNN and CDR2 SYGVQD (reference sequence). Trimming took 3 bases from V and 3 from J, leaving 15 bases between them. The CDR3 spans 16 residues.

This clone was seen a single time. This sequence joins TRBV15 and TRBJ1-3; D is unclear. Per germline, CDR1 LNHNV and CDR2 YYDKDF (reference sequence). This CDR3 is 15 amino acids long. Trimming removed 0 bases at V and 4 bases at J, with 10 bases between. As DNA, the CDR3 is TGTGCCACCAGCAGAGATCCCGACTCGGGAAACACCATATATTTT. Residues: CATSRDPDSGNTIYF.

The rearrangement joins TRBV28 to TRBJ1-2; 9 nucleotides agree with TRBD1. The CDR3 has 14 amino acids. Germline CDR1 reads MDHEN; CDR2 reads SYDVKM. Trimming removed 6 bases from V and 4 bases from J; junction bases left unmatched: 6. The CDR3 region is CASSWDRAGYGYTF. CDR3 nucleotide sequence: TGTGCCAGCAGCTGGGACAGGGCGGGCTATGGCTACACCTTC.

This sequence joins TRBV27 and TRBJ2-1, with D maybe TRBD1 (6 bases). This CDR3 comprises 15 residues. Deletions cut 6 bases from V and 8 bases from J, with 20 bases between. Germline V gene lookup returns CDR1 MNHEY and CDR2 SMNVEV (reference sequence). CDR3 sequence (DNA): TGTGCCAGCAGCCTGGAAGACAGGCCCGGCCATGAGCAGTTCTTC. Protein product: CASSLEDRPGHEQFF.

CDR3 coding DNA: TGTGCCAGCAGCTTAGGTAGCCGAGGGGGAGATACGCAGTATTTT. It specifies CASSLGSRGGDTQYF. The J gene is TRBJ2-3, the V gene TRBV7-2, with D perhaps TRBD1 (6 bases). CDR1 and CDR2 (germline): SGHTA, FQGNSA. This CDR3 contains 15 residues. Trimming took 1 base from V and 5 from J, leaving 13 bases between them.

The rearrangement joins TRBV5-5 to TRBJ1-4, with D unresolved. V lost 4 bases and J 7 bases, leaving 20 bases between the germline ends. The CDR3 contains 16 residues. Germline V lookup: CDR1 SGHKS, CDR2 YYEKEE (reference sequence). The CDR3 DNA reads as TGTGCCAGCAGCCCAAGGGCGGTTCGGGGTGGTGAAAAACTGTTTTTT. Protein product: CASSPRAVRGGEKLFF.

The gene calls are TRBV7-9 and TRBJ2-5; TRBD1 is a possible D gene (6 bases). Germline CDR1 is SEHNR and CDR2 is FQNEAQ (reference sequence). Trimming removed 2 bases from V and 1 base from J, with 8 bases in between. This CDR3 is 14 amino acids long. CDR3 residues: CASSLRGTQETQYF. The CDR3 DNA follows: TGTGCCAGCAGCTTAAGGGGGACCCAAGAGACCCAGTACTTC.

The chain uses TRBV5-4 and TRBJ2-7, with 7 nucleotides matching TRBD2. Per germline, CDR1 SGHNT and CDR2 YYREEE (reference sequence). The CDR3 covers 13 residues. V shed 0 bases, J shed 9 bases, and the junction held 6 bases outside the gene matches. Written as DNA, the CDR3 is TGTGCCAGCAGCTTGGCCCGCGGGGGTGGGCAGTACTTC. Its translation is CASSLARGGGQYF.

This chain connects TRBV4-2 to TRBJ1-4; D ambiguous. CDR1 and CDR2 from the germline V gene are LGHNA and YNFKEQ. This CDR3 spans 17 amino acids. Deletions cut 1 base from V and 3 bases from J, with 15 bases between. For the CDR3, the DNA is TGTGCCAGCAGCCAAGGCTACCGCTCCCCTTCTAATGAAAAACTGTTTTTT. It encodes CASSQGYRSPSNEKLFF.

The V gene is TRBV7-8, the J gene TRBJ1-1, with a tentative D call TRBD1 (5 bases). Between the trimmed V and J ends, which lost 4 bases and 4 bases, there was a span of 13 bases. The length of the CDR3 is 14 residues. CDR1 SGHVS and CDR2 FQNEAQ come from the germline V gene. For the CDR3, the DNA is TGTGCCAGCAGCTCCCAGGGAAGGAGCACTGAAGCTTTCTTT. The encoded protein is CASSSQGRSTEAFF. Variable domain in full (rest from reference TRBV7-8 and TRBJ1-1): GAGVSQSPRYKVAKRGQDVALRCDPISGHVSLFWYQQALGQGPEFLTYFQNEAQLDKSGLPSDRFFAERPEGSVSTLKIQRTQQEDSAVYLCASSSQGRSTEAFFGQGTRLTVV.

The CDR3 here is CASSKDRASRAFF. CDR3 coding DNA: TGTGCCAGTAGTAAAGACAGGGCCTCGAGGGCTTTCTTT. The chain links TRBV19 to TRBJ1-1, with 7 bases identical to TRBD1. Germline CDR1 reads LNHDA; CDR2 reads SQIVND (reference sequence). V lost 4 bases, J lost 11 bases, and 10 bases stayed unmatched. The CDR3 is 13 residues long. The variable domain in full, completed from reference TRBV19 and TRBJ1-1, reads DGGITQSPKYLFRKEGQNVTLSCEQNLNHDAMYWYRQDPGQGLRLIYYSQIVNDFQKGDIAEGYSVSREKKESFPLTVTSAQKNPTAFYLCASSKDRASRAFFGQGTRLTVV.